This T cell receptor beta chain was sequenced for a study of a mutant IDH1 vaccine in newly diagnosed glioma. Turning to the study itself: With temozolomide cycles, or 4-6 weeks after radiotherapy alone, vaccination was started. Previous care, which was radiotherapy, temozolomide, or both, most often involved both.

Study-level results: Any relationship between pseudoprogression and changes in top peripheral T cell clonotypes seemed absent. Overall, 80% to 95% of patients had vaccine-induced immune responses.

The V segment lost 11 bases and the J segment 10 bases; nucleotides outside the gene matches: 8. From germline, CDR1 is ENHRY and CDR2 SYGVKD. This CDR3 is 11 amino acids long. This clone was seen more than once but under ten times. What it recognizes is unknown. This sample's time point: week 23, last vaccination. In every dose of vaccine, 300 ug of mutant IDH1 20-mer peptide was given alongside topical imiquimod. Repertoires were generated with immunoSEQ multiplex PCR, while TCRdb's copy carries only in-frame clones and drops some. This repertoire shows approximately 44,000 clones, approximately 84% found once; its top ten account for 2% to 3%.

The chain links TRBV10-3 to TRBJ1-1; 9 positions match TRBD1. The TCR originated in a woman under 30 with glioma. Some clones in this sample may be carry-over from other donors' samples. The sequencing used PBMCs, collected from a glioma patient whose treatment included an IDH1 peptide vaccine. As DNA, the CDR3 is TGTGCCTCCGAACAGGGGGCAGGAGCTTTCTTT. This encodes CASEQGAGAFF.